These T cell receptor beta chains were read from a single sample in a study of T-cell reconstitution after alpha-beta-depleted transplantation in children. Each CDR3 protein gets one entry after TCRdb re-called the PCR reads with MiXCR. The repertoire consists of around 78,000 distinct CDR3 sequences, with 13% to 15% occurring once and the leading ten covering about 25%. This specimen consisted of PBMCs, mostly from graft donor cells, obtained 180 days after TCRalphabeta/CD19-depleted stem cell transplant. The receptor source for this set is a male patient between 2 and 15 years old who had a stem cell transplant for acute lymphoblastic leukemia, so the T cells may come from the graft donor. The CDR3 runs from the conserved cysteine through the conserved F or W. Fields, in order: CDR3 protein, CDR3 DNA, V gene, D gene, clone size, J gene. D genes are given only for firm matches. Not all rows give a size; the values are once, few, many and, for expanded clones, a class.

CDR3aa: CASSYQGSFYGYTF
CDR3nt: TGTGCCAGCAGTTATCAGGGATCCTTCTATGGCTACACCTTC
v_gene: TRBV6-5
d_gene: NA
abundance: few
j_gene: TRBJ1-2

CDR3aa: CASSLSGAGSTDTQYF
CDR3nt: TGTGCCAGCAGCTTGTCCGGGGCTGGGAGCACAGATACGCAGTATTTT
v_gene: TRBV5-4
d_gene: NA
abundance: NA
j_gene: TRBJ2-3

CDR3aa: CASSLAGGHPDTQYF
CDR3nt: TGCGCCAGCAGCCTGGCGGGAGGGCATCCAGATACGCAGTATTTT
v_gene: TRBV5-1
d_gene: TRBD2
abundance: few
j_gene: TRBJ2-3

CDR3aa: CASTGTGGHHEQYF
CDR3nt: TGTGCCAGTACCGGGACAGGGGGACACCACGAGCAGTACTTC
v_gene: TRBV7-9
d_gene: TRBD1
abundance: NA
j_gene: TRBJ2-7

CDR3aa: CASTREALTGELFF
CDR3nt: TGTGCCAGCACTAGGGAGGCTTTGACCGGGGAGCTGTTTTTT
v_gene: TRBV7-2
d_gene: NA
abundance: NA
j_gene: TRBJ2-2

CDR3aa: CSVEVHYGYTF
CDR3nt: TGCAGCGTTGAAGTGCACTATGGCTACACCTTC
v_gene: TRBV29-1
d_gene: NA
abundance: many
j_gene: TRBJ1-2

CDR3aa: CASSFSGAIHQPQHF
CDR3nt: TGTGCCAGCAGTTTTTCAGGGGCCATACATCAGCCCCAGCATTTT
v_gene: TRBV12-3/TRBV12-4
d_gene: NA
abundance: few
j_gene: TRBJ1-5

CDR3aa: CASSLPGPSSGANVLTF
CDR3nt: TGTGCCAGCAGCTTGCCAGGGCCCAGCTCTGGGGCCAACGTCCTGACTTTC
v_gene: TRBV5-6
d_gene: NA
abundance: NA
j_gene: TRBJ2-6

CDR3aa: CASSPTLGRGNSPLHF
CDR3nt: TGTGCCAGCTCGCCTACCTTGGGGCGCGGCAATTCACCCCTCCACTTT
v_gene: TRBV18
d_gene: NA
abundance: few
j_gene: TRBJ1-6

CDR3aa: CASSARSVREGYTF
CDR3nt: TGCGCCAGCAGCGCAAGATCTGTCAGGGAGGGCTACACCTTC
v_gene: TRBV4-3
d_gene: NA
abundance: few
j_gene: TRBJ1-2

CDR3aa: CASSVDRGTEAFF
CDR3nt: TGTGCCAGCAGCGTCGACAGGGGAACTGAAGCTTTCTTT
v_gene: TRBV9
d_gene: TRBD1
abundance: few
j_gene: TRBJ1-1

CDR3aa: CAISVDRARRAFF
CDR3nt: TGTGCCATCAGTGTTGACAGGGCGCGTAGAGCTTTCTTT
v_gene: TRBV10-3
d_gene: TRBD1
abundance: many
j_gene: TRBJ1-1

CDR3aa: CAWSEGQKNTEAFF
CDR3nt: TGTGCCTGGAGTGAGGGTCAGAAGAACACTGAAGCTTTCTTT
v_gene: TRBV30
d_gene: NA
abundance: NA
j_gene: TRBJ1-1

CDR3aa: CASKRTREAYEQYF
CDR3nt: TGTGCCAGCAAAAGGACTCGGGAGGCCTACGAGCAGTACTTC
v_gene: TRBV2
d_gene: TRBD2
abundance: NA
j_gene: TRBJ2-7

CDR3aa: CASSPGQDVFGQETQYF
CDR3nt: TGTGCCAGCAGCCCGGGACAGGATGTTTTTGGCCAAGAGACCCAGTACTTC
v_gene: TRBV7-9
d_gene: TRBD1
abundance: NA
j_gene: TRBJ2-5

CDR3aa: CASTGLYSNQPQHF
CDR3nt: TGTGCCAGCACCGGCCTTTATAGCAATCAGCCCCAGCATTTT
v_gene: TRBV6-1
d_gene: NA
abundance: NA
j_gene: TRBJ1-5

CDR3aa: CASSVTPTSRLTDTQYF
CDR3nt: TGCGCCAGCAGCGTTACCCCGACTAGTCGTCTCACAGATACGCAGTATTTT
v_gene: TRBV5-1
d_gene: NA
abundance: few
j_gene: TRBJ2-3

CDR3aa: CASSLVYSGETQYF
CDR3nt: TGTGCCAGCAGCTTAGTTTACTCGGGGGAGACCCAGTACTTC
v_gene: TRBV11-2
d_gene: NA
abundance: NA
j_gene: TRBJ2-5

CDR3aa: CASSLSSGGGYEQYF
CDR3nt: TGTGCCAGCAGCTTAAGTAGCGGGGGGGGCTACGAGCAGTACTTC
v_gene: TRBV7-6
d_gene: TRBD2
abundance: NA
j_gene: TRBJ2-7

CDR3aa: CASSTGTSWVNEQFF
CDR3nt: TGTGCCAGCAGTACCGGGACTAGCTGGGTCAATGAGCAGTTCTTC
v_gene: TRBV12-3/TRBV12-4
d_gene: TRBD2
abundance: many
j_gene: TRBJ2-1

CDR3aa: CASSRFLTGNTEAFF
CDR3nt: TGTGCCAGCAGTCGTTTCCTAACAGGTAACACTGAAGCTTTCTTT
v_gene: TRBV6-5
d_gene: NA
abundance: NA
j_gene: TRBJ1-1

CDR3aa: CSARARATNEKLFF
CDR3nt: TGCAGTGCTAGGGCGAGGGCAACTAATGAAAAACTGTTTTTT
v_gene: TRBV20-1
d_gene: NA
abundance: NA
j_gene: TRBJ1-4

CDR3aa: CASIPIPGQGPYEQYF
CDR3nt: TGTGCCAGCATCCCGATCCCGGGACAGGGTCCCTACGAGCAGTACTTC
v_gene: TRBV12-3/TRBV12-4
d_gene: TRBD1
abundance: few
j_gene: TRBJ2-7

CDR3aa: CASKGTANEKLFF
CDR3nt: TGTGCCAGCAAAGGGACGGCTAATGAAAAACTGTTTTTT
v_gene: TRBV6-6
d_gene: NA
abundance: few
j_gene: TRBJ1-4

CDR3aa: CASSPHYESEAFF
CDR3nt: TGTGCCAGCAGTCCCCATTACGAGAGTGAAGCTTTCTTT
v_gene: TRBV27
d_gene: NA
abundance: few
j_gene: TRBJ1-1

CDR3aa: CSARDGAGRSGEQFF
CDR3nt: TGCAGTGCTAGAGATGGGGCAGGGAGGTCTGGTGAGCAGTTCTTC
v_gene: TRBV20-1
d_gene: NA
abundance: NA
j_gene: TRBJ2-1

CDR3aa: CASRGENYGYTF
CDR3nt: TGCGCCAGCCGGGGGGAAAACTATGGCTACACCTTC
v_gene: TRBV5-1
d_gene: NA
abundance: NA
j_gene: TRBJ1-2

CDR3aa: CASSDRAARVETQYF
CDR3nt: TGTGCCAGCAGTGACAGGGCCGCCAGGGTAGAGACCCAGTACTTC
v_gene: TRBV6-1
d_gene: NA
abundance: few
j_gene: TRBJ2-5

CDR3aa: CASRVLAGGPFNEQFF
CDR3nt: TGTGCCAGCAGGGTACTAGCGGGGGGGCCGTTCAATGAGCAGTTCTTC
v_gene: TRBV12-3/TRBV12-4
d_gene: TRBD2
abundance: many
j_gene: TRBJ2-1

CDR3aa: CASSHRGLGESGANVLTF
CDR3nt: TGTGCCAGCAGTCATCGGGGCTTGGGGGAATCTGGGGCCAACGTCCTGACTTTC
v_gene: TRBV11-2
d_gene: NA
abundance: NA
j_gene: TRBJ2-6

CDR3aa: CASIPEREERDNEQFF
CDR3nt: TGTGCCAGCATTCCTGAGCGGGAGGAGAGGGACAATGAGCAGTTCTTC
v_gene: TRBV28
d_gene: TRBD2
abundance: few
j_gene: TRBJ2-1

CDR3aa: CASSLAMEVEQYF
CDR3nt: TGTGCCAGCAGCTTAGCCATGGAGGTCGAGCAGTACTTC
v_gene: TRBV7-2
d_gene: NA
abundance: NA
j_gene: TRBJ2-7

CDR3aa: CASSQARGTEAFF
CDR3nt: TGTGCCAGCAGCCAAGCGAGGGGGACTGAAGCTTTCTTT
v_gene: TRBV4-2
d_gene: NA
abundance: NA
j_gene: TRBJ1-1

CDR3aa: CSEERAGQDNSPLHF
CDR3nt: TGCAGTGAAGAGCGTGCTGGACAGGATAATTCACCCCTCCACTTT
v_gene: TRBV20-1
d_gene: TRBD1
abundance: few
j_gene: TRBJ1-6

CDR3aa: CASSPWGVGNEQFF
CDR3nt: TGCGCCAGCAGCCCATGGGGGGTGGGCAATGAGCAGTTCTTC
v_gene: TRBV4-1
d_gene: NA
abundance: few
j_gene: TRBJ2-1

CDR3aa: CASSSIEPKARDRAYEQYF
CDR3nt: TGTGCCAGCAGCTCTATTGAGCCCAAAGCAAGGGACAGAGCCTACGAGCAGTACTTC
v_gene: TRBV11-1
d_gene: TRBD1
abundance: few
j_gene: TRBJ2-7

CDR3aa: CASSLYVLGLAGGPRTDTQYF
CDR3nt: TGTGCCAGCAGTTTGTACGTCCTGGGACTAGCGGGGGGGCCTCGCACAGATACGCAGTATTTT
v_gene: TRBV27
d_gene: TRBD2
abundance: NA
j_gene: TRBJ2-3

CDR3aa: CASSLGTWGTEAFF
CDR3nt: TGCGCCAGCAGCTTGGGGACATGGGGGACTGAAGCTTTCTTT
v_gene: TRBV5-1
d_gene: NA
abundance: many
j_gene: TRBJ1-1

CDR3aa: CASSLVGNQPQHF
CDR3nt: TGTGCCAGCAGTTTAGTGGGGAATCAGCCCCAGCATTTT
v_gene: TRBV28
d_gene: NA
abundance: NA
j_gene: TRBJ1-5

CDR3aa: CASTPSDGANYGYTF
CDR3nt: TGTGCCAGCACCCCCTCCGACGGTGCTAACTATGGCTACACCTTC
v_gene: TRBV9
d_gene: NA
abundance: NA
j_gene: TRBJ1-2

CDR3aa: CASSYGTGKVEQFF
CDR3nt: TGTGCCAGCAGTTACGGGACAGGGAAGGTTGAGCAGTTCTTC
v_gene: TRBV6-2/TRBV6-3
d_gene: TRBD1
abundance: NA
j_gene: TRBJ2-1

CDR3aa: CASSPRGWGGQYF
CDR3nt: TGTGCCAGCAGTCCGCGGGGCTGGGGGGGCCAGTACTTC
v_gene: TRBV12-3/TRBV12-4
d_gene: TRBD2
abundance: NA
j_gene: TRBJ2-5

CDR3aa: CASSQVTGPDYGYTF
CDR3nt: TGCGCCAGCAGCCAAGTTACAGGGCCTGACTATGGCTACACCTTC
v_gene: TRBV4-3
d_gene: NA
abundance: NA
j_gene: TRBJ1-2

CDR3aa: CASSYSYRANDKLFF
CDR3nt: TGTGCCAGCAGTTACTCGTACAGGGCCAATGACAAACTGTTTTTT
v_gene: TRBV6-5
d_gene: NA
abundance: NA
j_gene: TRBJ1-4

CDR3aa: CASSEGGQGVPQETQYF
CDR3nt: TGCGCCAGCAGTGAGGGGGGACAGGGGGTCCCTCAAGAGACCCAGTACTTC
v_gene: TRBV10-1
d_gene: TRBD1
abundance: few
j_gene: TRBJ2-5

CDR3aa: CASSFPPSGSRYTQYF
CDR3nt: TGTGCCAGCAGTTTCCCTCCTAGCGGAAGCAGGTATACGCAGTATTTT
v_gene: TRBV28
d_gene: TRBD2
abundance: few
j_gene: TRBJ2-3

CDR3aa: CSARDAGGAVSRGYTF
CDR3nt: TGCAGTGCTAGAGATGCGGGGGGCGCGGTGTCGCGGGGCTACACCTTC
v_gene: TRBV20-1
d_gene: NA
abundance: few
j_gene: TRBJ1-2

CDR3aa: CASSRNTQYF
CDR3nt: TGTGCCAGCAGTAGAAATACGCAGTATTTT
v_gene: TRBV27
d_gene: NA
abundance: NA
j_gene: TRBJ2-3